This record looks at one TCR beta chain sequence and its context. Its antigen is undetermined. This entry is derived from a study of T cell responses to AZD1222 COVID-19 vaccine. About the research overall: Second-dose intervals of approximately 4 or approximately 12 weeks were pooled. Study-level findings and limits: Spike-specific TCR breadth and depth grew following two AZD1222 doses. Across the whole spike, CD4 TCRs peaked at regions 160-218 and 743-854. It should be noted that donors were predominantly white British and more often female, and clonal diversity was possibly underestimated.

Data came from immunoSEQ multiplex PCR; TCRdb stores just in-frame clones and leaves some out. The repertoire holds around 70,000 clones, just over 85% seen once, with about 2.4% in the top ten. Germline CDR1 is MNHNS and CDR2 is SASEGT. The CDR3 spans 15 residues. Trimming cost V 3 bases and J 2 bases; bases outside gene matches: 3. This TCR was sampled from an adult in good health. The source material was peripheral blood, sampled on day 0 of AZD1222 vaccination. The rearrangement links TRBV6-1 to TRBJ2-7; 11 bases match TRBD2. CDR3: CASSEVAGGTYEQYF. Written as DNA, the CDR3 is TGTGCCAGCAGTGAGGTAGCGGGGGGGACCTACGAGCAGTACTTC.